The clone carrying this T cell receptor beta chain is a singleton in its sample. Its antigen remains unknown. V lost 5 bases and J 4 bases, leaving 15 bases between the germline ends. The germline V gene encodes CDR1 SGHTA and CDR2 FQGNSA. This CDR3 is built from 14 residues. Use of 60 Vbeta and 13 Jbeta primers characterized the PCR. Here immunoSEQ multiplex PCR was the method, and the copy in TCRdb shows in-frame clones only, minus some. The sample lists some 110,000 clones, 74% occurring once. The data stem from a study of cytomegalovirus exposure and HLA in healthy donors. Study-level findings and limits: An analysis done earlier found most TCR beta V segments productive about 87% or about 30% of the time. Fewer N-insertions (relative to the approximately 700-donor mean) were reportedly seen in an Asian-associated ancestry cluster in a later analysis. Cytomegalovirus-associated TCR beta chains were listed, numbering approximately 150.

The sample consisted of PBMCs. The chain joins TRBV7-2 to TRBJ2-7; weak D call: TRBD2 (6 bases). The receptor was derived from a woman aged 50 to 60 in good health and CMV-seropositive. CDR3 bases: TGTGCCAGCAGCCGACCGGGGGACGTTTACGAGCAGTACTTC. This encodes CASSRPGDVYEQYF.